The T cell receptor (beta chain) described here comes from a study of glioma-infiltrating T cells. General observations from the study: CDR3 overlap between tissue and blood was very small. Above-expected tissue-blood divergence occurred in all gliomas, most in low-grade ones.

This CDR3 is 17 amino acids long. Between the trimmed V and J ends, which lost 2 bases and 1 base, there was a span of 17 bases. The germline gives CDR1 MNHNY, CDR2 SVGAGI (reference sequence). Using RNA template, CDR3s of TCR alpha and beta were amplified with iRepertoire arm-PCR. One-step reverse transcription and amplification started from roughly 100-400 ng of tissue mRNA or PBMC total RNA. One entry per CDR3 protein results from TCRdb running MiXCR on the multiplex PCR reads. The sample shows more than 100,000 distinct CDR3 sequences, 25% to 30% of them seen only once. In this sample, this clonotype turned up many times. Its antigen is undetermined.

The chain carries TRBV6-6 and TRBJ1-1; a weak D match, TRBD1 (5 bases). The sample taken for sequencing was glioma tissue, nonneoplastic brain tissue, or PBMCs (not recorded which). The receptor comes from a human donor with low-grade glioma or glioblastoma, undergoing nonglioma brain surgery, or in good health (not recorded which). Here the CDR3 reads CASSYGSLGAQNTEAFF. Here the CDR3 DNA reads TGTGCCAGCAGTTACGGGTCCCTCGGGGCGCAGAACACTGAAGCTTTCTTT.